This record covers a single TCR beta chain. The CDR3 totals 14 residues. Germline loops: CDR1 SNHLY, CDR2 FYNNEI. V shed 9 bases and J shed 3 bases, with 14 bases lying between them. These data are taken from a study of T cell changes during pregnancy in multiple sclerosis. Clones were sequenced by immunoSEQ multiplex PCR, and TCRdb holds only the in-frame ones, with some missing. The data hold roughly 100,000 clones, with approximately 90% observed a single time. This sequence was found in a female donor in good health, enrolled as a control in a pregnancy study. This chain links TRBV2 with TRBJ1-4, with D unclear. The sequencing used peripheral blood, collected in the second trimester of pregnancy. The CDR3 spells CASRPRDSNEKLFF. The CDR3 DNA reads as TGTGCCAGTAGGCCCCGGGATTCTAATGAAAAACTGTTTTTT.